This entry describes one T cell receptor (beta chain). This clonotype was found many times. Its target antigen remains unknown. No per-base quality is available; no much larger clone lies one base away. The data are from a study of CD8+CD57+ T cells in acquired aplastic anemia (dated by TCRdb to 2017 to 2018). About the investigation overall: On average, sorted CD4+ and CD8+ cells yielded approximately 3 ug of extracted DNA, with a range of roughly 0.17 to 27.4 ug. An average of roughly 9.8 million reads for CD4+ cells and around 11 million reads for CD8+ cells was obtained from healthy donor samples.

What the authors observed across the whole study: Between patients and healthy controls, no significant difference in CD8+ Simpson's diversity was found (P=0.060). Although some 28 CD8+ CDR3 sequences were shared by patients and controls, these sequences appeared highly expressed in patients and within the immunodominant clones of patients.

Profiling of TCR beta VDJ combinations and CDR3 sequences used genomic DNA as the template. An Illumina HiSeq 2000 was the platform used for TCR repertoire sequencing. In the original analysis: Repertoire assessment relied on Simpson's diversity index, CDR3 size and DJ length profiles, and TRBV/TRBJ rearrangement plots. The immunodominant clone was defined as the most abundant DNA sequence in deep sequencing data. CDR3 amino acid sequences were checked for sharing across subjects and were also compared against the VDJdb database and published repertoires. In TCRdb, the public reads were trimmed at Q25 with fastp and aligned with MiXCR, with productive beta chains retained. Here each entry gathers all rows of one CDR3 protein and keeps the most common genes and DNA. The V and J calls here are based on TCRdb, not the publication. For this sample the table gives roughly 150,000 distinct CDR3 sequences, of which around 40% were detected only once. The ten top clones hold 1.1% of the sample.

V is cut by 3 bases and J by 8 bases, and the space between the germline ends is 14 bases. In the germline V gene (reference sequence), CDR1 corresponds to LNHDA and CDR2 to SQIVND. From cysteine to phenylalanine, the CDR3 is 15 amino acids long. CDR3 DNA is the only sequence kept; it has 45 bases, read in frame from the first base. In this study, sorted CD4+ and CD8+ T cells from the blood of healthy subjects and of severe aplastic anemia patients had their TCR repertoires deep-sequenced. Ficoll-Paque density gradient centrifugation was used to isolate peripheral blood mononuclear cells. Before DNA extraction, CD4+ and CD8+ T cells were sorted with FACS or magnetic beads.

The rearranged segments are TRBV19 and TRBJ1-6; possibly the D gene is TRBD1, per 6 matching bases. Sequenced sample: sorted CD4+, CD8+, or CD8+CD57+ T cells (not recorded which) from PBMCs. The clonotype was recovered from a human donor in good health. CDR3 loop: CASSIQGSGDSPLHF. The sequenced DNA: TGTGCCAGTAGTATTCAGGGGTCTGGTGATTCACCCCTCCACTTT.